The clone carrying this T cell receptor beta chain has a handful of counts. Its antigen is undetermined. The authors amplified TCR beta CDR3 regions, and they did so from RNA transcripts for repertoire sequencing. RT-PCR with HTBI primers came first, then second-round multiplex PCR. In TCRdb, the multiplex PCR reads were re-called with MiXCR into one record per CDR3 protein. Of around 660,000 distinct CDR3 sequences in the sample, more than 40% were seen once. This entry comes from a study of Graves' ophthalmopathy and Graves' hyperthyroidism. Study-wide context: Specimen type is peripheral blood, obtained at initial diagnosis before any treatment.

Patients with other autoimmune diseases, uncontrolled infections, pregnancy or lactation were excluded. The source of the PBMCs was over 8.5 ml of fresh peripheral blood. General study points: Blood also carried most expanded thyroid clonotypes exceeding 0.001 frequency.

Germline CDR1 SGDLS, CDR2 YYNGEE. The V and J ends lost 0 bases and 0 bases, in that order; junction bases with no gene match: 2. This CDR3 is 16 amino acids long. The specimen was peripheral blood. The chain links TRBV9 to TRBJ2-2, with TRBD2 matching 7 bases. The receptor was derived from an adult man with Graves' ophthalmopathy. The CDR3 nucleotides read TGTGCCAGCAGCGTAGGAAGCGGGACGAACACCGGGGAGCTGTTTTTT. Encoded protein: CASSVGSGTNTGELFF.